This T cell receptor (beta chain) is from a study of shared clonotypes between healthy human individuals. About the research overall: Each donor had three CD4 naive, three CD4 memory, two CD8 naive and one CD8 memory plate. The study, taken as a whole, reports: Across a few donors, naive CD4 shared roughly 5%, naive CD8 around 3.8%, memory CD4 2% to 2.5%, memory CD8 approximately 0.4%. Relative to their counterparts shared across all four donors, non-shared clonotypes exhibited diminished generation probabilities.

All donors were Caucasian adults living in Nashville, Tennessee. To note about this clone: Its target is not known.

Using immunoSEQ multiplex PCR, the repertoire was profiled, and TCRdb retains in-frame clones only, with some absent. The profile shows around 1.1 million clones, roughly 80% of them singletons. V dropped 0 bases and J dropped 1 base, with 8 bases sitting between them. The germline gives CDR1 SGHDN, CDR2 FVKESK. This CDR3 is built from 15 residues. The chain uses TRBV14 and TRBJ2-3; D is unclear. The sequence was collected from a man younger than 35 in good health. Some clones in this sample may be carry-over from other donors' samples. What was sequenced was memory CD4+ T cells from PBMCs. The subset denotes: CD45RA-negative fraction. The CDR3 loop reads CASSQDLSGTDTQYF. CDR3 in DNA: TGTGCCAGCAGCCAAGATCTCAGTGGCACAGATACGCAGTATTTT.